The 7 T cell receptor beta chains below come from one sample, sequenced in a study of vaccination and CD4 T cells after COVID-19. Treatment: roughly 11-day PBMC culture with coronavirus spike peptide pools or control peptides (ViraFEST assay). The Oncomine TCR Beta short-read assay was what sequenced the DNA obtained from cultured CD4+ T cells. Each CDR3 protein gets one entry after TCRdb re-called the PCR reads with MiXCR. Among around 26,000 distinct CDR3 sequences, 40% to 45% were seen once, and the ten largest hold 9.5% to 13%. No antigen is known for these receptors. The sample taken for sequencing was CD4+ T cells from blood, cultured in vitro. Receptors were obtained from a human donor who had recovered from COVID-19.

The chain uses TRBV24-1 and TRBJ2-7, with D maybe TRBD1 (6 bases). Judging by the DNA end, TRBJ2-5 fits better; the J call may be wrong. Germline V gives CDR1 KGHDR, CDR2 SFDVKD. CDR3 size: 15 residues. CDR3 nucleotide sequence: TGTGCCACCAGTGATTCCGGGACAAGTCAAGAGACCCAGTACTTC. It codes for CATSDSGTSQETQYF.

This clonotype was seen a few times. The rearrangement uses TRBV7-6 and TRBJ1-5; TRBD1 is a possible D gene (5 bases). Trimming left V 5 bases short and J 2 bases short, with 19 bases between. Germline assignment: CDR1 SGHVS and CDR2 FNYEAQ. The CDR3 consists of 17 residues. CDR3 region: CASSPSPGTRGNQPQHF. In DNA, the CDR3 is TGTGCCAGCAGCCCCTCCCCCGGGACCAGGGGCAATCAGCCCCAGCATTTT. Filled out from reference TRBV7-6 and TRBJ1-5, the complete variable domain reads GAGVSQSPRYKVTKRGQDVALRCDPISGHVSLYWYRQALGQGPEFLTYFNYEAQQDKSGLPNDRFSAERPEGSISTLTIQRTEQRDSAMYRCASSPSPGTRGNQPQHFGDGTRLSIL.

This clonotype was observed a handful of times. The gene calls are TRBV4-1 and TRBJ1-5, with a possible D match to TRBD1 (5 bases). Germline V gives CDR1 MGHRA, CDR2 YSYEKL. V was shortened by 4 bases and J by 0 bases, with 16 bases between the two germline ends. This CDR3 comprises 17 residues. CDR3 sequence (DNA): TGCGCCAGCAGCCCTCCGCAGGGACCTTATAGCAATCAGCCCCAGCATTTT. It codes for CASSPPQGPYSNQPQHF.

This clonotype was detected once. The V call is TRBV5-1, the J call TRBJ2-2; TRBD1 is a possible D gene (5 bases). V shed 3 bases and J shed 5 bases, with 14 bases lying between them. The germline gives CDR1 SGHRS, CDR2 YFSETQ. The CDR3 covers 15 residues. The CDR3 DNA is TGCGCCAGCAGCTCGACCACAGGTTTGACCGGGGAGCTGTTTTTT. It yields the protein CASSSTTGLTGELFF.

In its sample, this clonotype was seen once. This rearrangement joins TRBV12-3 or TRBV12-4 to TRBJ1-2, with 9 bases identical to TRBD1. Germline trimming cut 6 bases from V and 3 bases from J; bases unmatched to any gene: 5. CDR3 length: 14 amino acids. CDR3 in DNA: TGTGCCAGCAGGGAGACAGGGGGGGACTATGGCTACACCTTC. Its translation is CASRETGGDYGYTF.

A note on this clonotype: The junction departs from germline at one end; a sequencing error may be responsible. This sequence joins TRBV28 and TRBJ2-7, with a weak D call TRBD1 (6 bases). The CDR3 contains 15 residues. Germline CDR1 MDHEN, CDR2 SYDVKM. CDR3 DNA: TGTGCCAGCAGCCCCGGTTCCCAGGGGAGCTACGGGCAGTACTTC. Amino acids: CASSPGSQGSYGQYF.

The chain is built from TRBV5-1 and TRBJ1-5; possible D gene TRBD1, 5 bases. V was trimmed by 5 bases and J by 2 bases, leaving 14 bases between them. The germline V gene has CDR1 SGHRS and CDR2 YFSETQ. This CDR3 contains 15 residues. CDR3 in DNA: TGCGCCAGCAGTGAAGGGGTTTACGGCAATCAGCCCCAGCATTTT. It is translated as CASSEGVYGNQPQHF.